The sequence of this T cell receptor beta chain was determined in a study of glioma-infiltrating T cells. Study-wide results and caveats: Only very few CDR3 sequences appeared in both tissue and blood. Tissue-blood divergence was below expectation in non-neoplastic patients, above in gliomas.

TCR alpha and beta CDR3 regions were amplified from RNA using iRepertoire nested multiplex PCR. One-step reverse transcription and amplification started from roughly 100-400 ng of tissue mRNA or PBMC total RNA. From the multiplex PCR reads, TCRdb called clonotypes with MiXCR, one entry per CDR3 protein. The table has roughly 20,000 distinct CDR3 sequences, 20% to 25% seen once. As for this clonotype: Its antigen is unidentified.

The specimen was glioma tissue, nonneoplastic brain tissue, or PBMCs (not recorded which). This sequence was found in a human donor with low-grade glioma or glioblastoma, undergoing nonglioma brain surgery, or in good health (not recorded which).

This chain's CDR3 is CASSQVYETQYF. CDR3 in DNA: TGTGCCAGCAGCCAAGTATACGAGACCCAGTACTTC. The chain links TRBV3-1 to TRBJ2-5; D is unclear. Trimming removed 1 base from V and 5 bases from J, with 5 bases in between. The germline CDR1 and CDR2 sequences are LGHDT and YNNKEL (reference sequence). This CDR3 contains 12 residues.